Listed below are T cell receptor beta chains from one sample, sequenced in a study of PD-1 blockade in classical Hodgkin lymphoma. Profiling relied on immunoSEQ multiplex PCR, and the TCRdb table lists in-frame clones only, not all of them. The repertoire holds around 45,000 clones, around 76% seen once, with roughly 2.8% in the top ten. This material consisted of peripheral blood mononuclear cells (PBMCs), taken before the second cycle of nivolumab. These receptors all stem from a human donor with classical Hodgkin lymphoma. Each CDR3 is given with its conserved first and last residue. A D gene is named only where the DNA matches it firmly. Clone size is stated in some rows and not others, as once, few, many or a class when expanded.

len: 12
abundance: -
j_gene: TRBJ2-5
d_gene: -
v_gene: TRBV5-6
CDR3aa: CASSGPSQSRYF
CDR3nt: TGTGCCAGCAGCGGACCAAGCCAATCCCGGTACTTC

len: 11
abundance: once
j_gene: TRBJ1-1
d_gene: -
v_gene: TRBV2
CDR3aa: CASRFPKGAFF
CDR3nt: TGTGCCAGCAGGTTCCCCAAAGGGGCTTTCTTT

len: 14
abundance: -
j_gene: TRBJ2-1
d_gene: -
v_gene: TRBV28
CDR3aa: CASSLSSSYNEQFF
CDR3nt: TGTGCCAGCAGTTTATCGAGCTCCTACAATGAGCAGTTCTTC

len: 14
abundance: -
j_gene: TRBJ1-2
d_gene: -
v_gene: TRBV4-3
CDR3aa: CASSQIEGRYGYTF
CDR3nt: TGCGCCAGCAGCCAAATAGAGGGGAGGTATGGCTACACCTTC

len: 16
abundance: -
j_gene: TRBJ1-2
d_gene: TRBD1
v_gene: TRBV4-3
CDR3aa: CASSQDRTGEPYGYTF
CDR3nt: TGCGCCAGCAGCCAAGATCGGACAGGGGAACCCTATGGCTACACCTTC

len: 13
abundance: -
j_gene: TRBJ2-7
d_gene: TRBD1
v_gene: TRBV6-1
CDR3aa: CASTWDRGYEQYF
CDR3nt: TGTGCCAGTACATGGGACAGGGGCTACGAGCAGTACTTC

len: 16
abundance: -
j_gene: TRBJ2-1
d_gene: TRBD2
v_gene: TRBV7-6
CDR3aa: CASSLSLGLAVGEQFF
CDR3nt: TGTGCCAGCAGCCTTTCGCTGGGACTAGCGGTTGGTGAGCAGTTCTTC

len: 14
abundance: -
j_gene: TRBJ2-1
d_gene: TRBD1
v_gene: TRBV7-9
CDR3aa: CASSGTGEYNEQFF
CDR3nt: TGTGCCAGCAGCGGGACAGGGGAGTACAATGAGCAGTTCTTC

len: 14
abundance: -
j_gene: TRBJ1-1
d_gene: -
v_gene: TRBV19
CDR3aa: CASSLGSMNTEAFF
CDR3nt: TGTGCCAGTAGTTTGGGCAGCATGAACACTGAAGCTTTCTTT

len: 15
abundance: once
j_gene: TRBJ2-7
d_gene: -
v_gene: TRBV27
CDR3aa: CASSLQSTRSYEQYF
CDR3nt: TGTGCCAGCAGTTTACAGTCGACCCGGTCCTACGAGCAGTACTTC

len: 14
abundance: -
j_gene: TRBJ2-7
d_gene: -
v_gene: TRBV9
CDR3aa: CASSVTTAPYEQYF
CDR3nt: TGTGCCAGCAGCGTAACCACAGCTCCCTACGAGCAGTACTTC

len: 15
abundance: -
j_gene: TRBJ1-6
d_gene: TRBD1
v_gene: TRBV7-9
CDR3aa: CASSSPWTGYSPLHF
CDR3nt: TGTGCCAGCAGCTCCCCTTGGACAGGGTACTCACCCCTCCACTTT

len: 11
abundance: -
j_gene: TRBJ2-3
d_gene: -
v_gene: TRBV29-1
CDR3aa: CSVVITDTQYF
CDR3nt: TGCAGCGTTGTGATAACAGATACGCAGTATTTT

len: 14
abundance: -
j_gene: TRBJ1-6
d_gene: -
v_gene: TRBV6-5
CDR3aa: CASSYSSYNSPLHF
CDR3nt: TGTGCCAGCAGTTACTCGAGTTATAATTCACCCCTCCACTTT

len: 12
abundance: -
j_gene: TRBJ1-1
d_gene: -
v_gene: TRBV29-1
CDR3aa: CSVRRANTEAFF
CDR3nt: TGCAGCGTTCGCCGGGCGAACACTGAAGCTTTCTTT

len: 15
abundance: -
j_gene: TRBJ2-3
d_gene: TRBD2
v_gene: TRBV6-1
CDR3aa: CASSDVAGGSDTQYF
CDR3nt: TGTGCCAGCAGTGATGTGGCGGGAGGGTCAGATACGCAGTATTTT

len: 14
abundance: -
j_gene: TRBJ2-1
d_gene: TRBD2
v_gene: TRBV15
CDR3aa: CATSGLAGGNEQFF
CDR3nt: TGTGCCACCAGCGGACTAGCGGGAGGGAATGAGCAGTTCTTC

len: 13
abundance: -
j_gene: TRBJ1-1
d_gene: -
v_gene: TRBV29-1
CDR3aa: CSAIRTDNTEAFF
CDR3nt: TGCAGCGCAATCCGGACAGATAACACTGAAGCTTTCTTT

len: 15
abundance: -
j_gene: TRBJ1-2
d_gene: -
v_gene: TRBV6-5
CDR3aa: CASSYSSGQVYGYTF
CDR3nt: TGTGCCAGCAGTTACTCCAGTGGGCAGGTCTATGGCTACACCTTC

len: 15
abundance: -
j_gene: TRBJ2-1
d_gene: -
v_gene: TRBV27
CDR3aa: CASSYTRSSYNEQFF
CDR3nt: TGTGCCAGCAGTTATACGAGGAGCTCCTACAATGAGCAGTTCTTC

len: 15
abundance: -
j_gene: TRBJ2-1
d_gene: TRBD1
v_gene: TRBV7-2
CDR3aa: CASSPSFMTGSEQFF
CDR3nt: TGTGCCAGCAGCCCCAGCTTCATGACAGGGAGCGAGCAGTTCTTC

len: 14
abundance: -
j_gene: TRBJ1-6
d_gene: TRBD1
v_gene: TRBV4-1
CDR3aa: CASSQDETGSPLHF
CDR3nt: TGCGCCAGCAGCCAAGATGAGACAGGGTCACCCCTCCACTTT

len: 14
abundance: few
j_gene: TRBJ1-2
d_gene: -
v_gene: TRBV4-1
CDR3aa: CASSLTPMNDGYTF
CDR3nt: TGCGCCAGCAGCCTCACACCCATGAACGATGGCTACACCTTC

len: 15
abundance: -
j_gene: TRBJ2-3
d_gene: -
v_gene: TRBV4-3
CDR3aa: CASSHFDRNSDTQYF
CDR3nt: TGCGCCAGCAGCCATTTCGACCGGAATTCAGATACGCAGTATTTT

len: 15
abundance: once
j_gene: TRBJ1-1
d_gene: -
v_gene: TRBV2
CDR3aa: CASSEQGGGHTEAFF
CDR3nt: TGTGCCAGCAGTGAACAAGGGGGTGGTCACACTGAAGCTTTCTTT

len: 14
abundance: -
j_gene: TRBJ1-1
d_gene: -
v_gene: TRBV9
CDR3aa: CASSVVGGGTEAFF
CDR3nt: TGTGCCAGCAGCGTAGTGGGGGGGGGCACTGAAGCTTTCTTT

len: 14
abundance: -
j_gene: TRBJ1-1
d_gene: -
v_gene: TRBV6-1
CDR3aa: CASIMNPENTEAFF
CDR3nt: TGTGCCAGCATTATGAACCCCGAAAACACTGAAGCTTTCTTT

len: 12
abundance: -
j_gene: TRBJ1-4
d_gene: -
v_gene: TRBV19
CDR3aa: CASHDKGEKLFF
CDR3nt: TGTGCCAGTCACGATAAGGGGGAAAAACTGTTTTTT

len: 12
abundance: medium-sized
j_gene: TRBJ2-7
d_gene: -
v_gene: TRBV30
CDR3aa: CAWSTTSYEQYF
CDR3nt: TGTGCCTGGAGTACCACCTCCTACGAGCAGTACTTC

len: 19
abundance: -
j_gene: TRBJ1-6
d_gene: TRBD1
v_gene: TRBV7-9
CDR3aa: CASSLDFSDRGFDNSPLHF
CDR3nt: TGTGCCAGCAGCTTAGATTTCTCTGACAGGGGGTTCGATAATTCACCCCTCCACTTT

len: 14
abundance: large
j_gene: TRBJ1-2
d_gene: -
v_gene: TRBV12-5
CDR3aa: CASAAETRVYGYTF
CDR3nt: TGTGCTAGTGCCGCGGAGACTAGGGTCTATGGCTACACCTTC

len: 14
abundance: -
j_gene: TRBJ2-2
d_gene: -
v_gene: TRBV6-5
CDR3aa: CASKGSTSTGELFF
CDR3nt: TGTGCCAGCAAGGGTTCAACCTCCACCGGGGAGCTGTTTTTT

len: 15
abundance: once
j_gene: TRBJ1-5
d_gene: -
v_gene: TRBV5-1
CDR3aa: CASSLGGSTNQPQHF
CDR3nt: TGCGCCAGCAGCTTGGGCGGGTCCACAAATCAGCCCCAGCATTTT

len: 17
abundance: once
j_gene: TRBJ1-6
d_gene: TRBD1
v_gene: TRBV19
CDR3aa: CASSFGTGRSYNSPLHF
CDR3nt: TGTGCCAGTAGCTTTGGGACAGGCCGCTCCTATAATTCACCCCTCCACTTT

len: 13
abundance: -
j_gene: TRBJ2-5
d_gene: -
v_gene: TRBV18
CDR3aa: CASSAGTQETQYF
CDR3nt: TGTGCCAGCTCGGCAGGAACCCAAGAGACCCAGTACTTC

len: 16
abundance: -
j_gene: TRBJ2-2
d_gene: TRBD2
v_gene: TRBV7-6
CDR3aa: CASSLGASGTSGELFF
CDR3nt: TGTGCCAGCAGCTTAGGGGCTAGCGGGACTTCCGGGGAGCTGTTTTTT

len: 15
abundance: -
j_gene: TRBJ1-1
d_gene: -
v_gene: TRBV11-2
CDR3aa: CASSSGGPRDTEAFF
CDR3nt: TGTGCCAGCAGCTCCGGGGGGCCGAGGGACACTGAAGCTTTCTTT

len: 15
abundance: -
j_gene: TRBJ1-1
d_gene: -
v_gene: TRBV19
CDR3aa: CASSPSAGGSTEAFF
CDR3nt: TGTGCCAGTAGCCCATCTGCGGGGGGCAGCACTGAAGCTTTCTTT

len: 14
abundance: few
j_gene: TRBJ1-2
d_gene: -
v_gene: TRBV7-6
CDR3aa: CASSLGEVGYGYTF
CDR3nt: TGTGCCAGCAGCTTGGGGGAGGTTGGCTATGGCTACACCTTC

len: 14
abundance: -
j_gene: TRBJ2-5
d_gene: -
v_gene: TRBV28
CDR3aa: CASSTIQGEETQYF
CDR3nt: TGTGCCAGCAGCACAATACAGGGAGAAGAGACCCAGTACTTC

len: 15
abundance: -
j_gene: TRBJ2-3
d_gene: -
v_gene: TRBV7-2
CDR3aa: CASSYTSSSTDTQYF
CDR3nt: TGTGCCAGCAGCTATACTAGTTCTAGCACAGATACGCAGTATTTT

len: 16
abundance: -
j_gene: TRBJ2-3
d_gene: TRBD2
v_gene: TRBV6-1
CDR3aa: CASSELRLAGGDTQYF
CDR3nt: TGTGCCAGCAGTGAACTTCGCCTAGCGGGGGGAGATACGCAGTATTTT

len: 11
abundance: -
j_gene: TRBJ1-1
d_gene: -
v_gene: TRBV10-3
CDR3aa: CASRRSAEAFF
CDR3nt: TGTGCCAGTCGACGGAGCGCTGAAGCTTTCTTT

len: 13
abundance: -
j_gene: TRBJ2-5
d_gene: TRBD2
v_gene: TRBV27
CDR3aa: CASSLLAGETQYF
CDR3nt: TGTGCCAGCAGTTTGCTAGCGGGGGAGACCCAGTACTTC

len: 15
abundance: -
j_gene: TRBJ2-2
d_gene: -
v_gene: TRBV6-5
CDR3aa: CASSLQQANTGELFF
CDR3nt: TGTGCCAGCAGCCTCCAACAGGCGAACACCGGGGAGCTGTTTTTT

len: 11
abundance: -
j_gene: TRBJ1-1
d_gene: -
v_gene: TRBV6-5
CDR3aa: CASSYGTEAFF
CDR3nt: TGTGCCAGCAGTTACGGTACTGAAGCTTTCTTT

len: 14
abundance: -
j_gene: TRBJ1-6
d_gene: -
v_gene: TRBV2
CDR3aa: CASSWGLDDSPLHF
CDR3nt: TGTGCCAGCAGTTGGGGTCTCGACGATTCACCCCTCCACTTT

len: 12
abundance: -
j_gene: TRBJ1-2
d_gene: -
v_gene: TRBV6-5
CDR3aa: CASRPTGFGYTF
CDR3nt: TGTGCCAGTCGCCCGACGGGATTTGGCTACACCTTC

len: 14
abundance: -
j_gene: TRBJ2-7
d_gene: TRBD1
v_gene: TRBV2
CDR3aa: CASLTGTGTYEQYF
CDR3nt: TGTGCCAGCCTGACCGGGACAGGCACCTACGAGCAGTACTTC

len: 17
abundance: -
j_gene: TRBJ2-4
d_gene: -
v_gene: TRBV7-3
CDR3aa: CASSPGARPNNPNIQYF
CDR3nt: TGTGCCAGCAGCCCTGGAGCGCGGCCGAACAATCCAAACATTCAGTACTTC

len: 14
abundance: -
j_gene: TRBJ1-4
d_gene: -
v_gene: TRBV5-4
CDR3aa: CASSRWTGAEKLFF
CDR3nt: TGTGCCAGCAGCCGATGGACGGGTGCTGAAAAACTGTTTTTT

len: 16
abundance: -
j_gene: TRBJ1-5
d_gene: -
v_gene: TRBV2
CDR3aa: CASRGGVTGSGQPQHF
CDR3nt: TGTGCCAGCCGAGGGGGGGTCACAGGGTCTGGTCAGCCCCAGCATTTT

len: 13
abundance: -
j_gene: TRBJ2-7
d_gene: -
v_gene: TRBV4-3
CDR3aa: CASSQDRAYEQYF
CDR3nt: TGCGCCAGCAGCCAAGATAGGGCCTACGAGCAGTACTTC

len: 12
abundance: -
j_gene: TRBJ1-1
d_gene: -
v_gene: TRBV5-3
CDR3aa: CARSWKGAEAFF
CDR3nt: TGTGCCAGAAGTTGGAAGGGGGCTGAAGCTTTCTTT

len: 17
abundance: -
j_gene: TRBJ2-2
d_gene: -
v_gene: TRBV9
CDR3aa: CASSVQGTIANTGELFF
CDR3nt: TGTGCCAGCAGCGTGCAGGGAACGATCGCGAACACCGGGGAGCTGTTTTTT

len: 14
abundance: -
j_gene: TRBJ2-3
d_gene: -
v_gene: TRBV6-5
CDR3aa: CASSVRWGTDTQYF
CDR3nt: TGTGCCAGCAGCGTCAGGTGGGGCACAGATACGCAGTATTTT

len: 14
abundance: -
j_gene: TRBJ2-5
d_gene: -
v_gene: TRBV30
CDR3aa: CAWSVGSGVETQYF
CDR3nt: TGTGCCTGGAGTGTAGGGTCGGGAGTAGAGACCCAGTACTTC

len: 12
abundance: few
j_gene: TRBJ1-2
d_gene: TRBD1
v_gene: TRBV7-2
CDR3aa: CASSLITGDYTF
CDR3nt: TGTGCCAGCAGCTTAATAACAGGGGACTACACCTTC